This T cell receptor beta chain was profiled in a study of cytomegalovirus exposure and HLA in healthy donors. About the research overall: Unique TCRs numbering some 80 million, obtained from HLA-typed donors, made up an early data release. The study's findings and limits: A classifier reportedly called cytomegalovirus status with high sensitivity and specificity.

In regard to this clone: Its antigen is not identified.

V lost 5 bases, J lost 2 bases, and 11 bases stayed unmatched. Germline V gives CDR1 SGHVS, CDR2 FQNEAQ. The length of the CDR3 is 17 residues. The PCR had 60 Vbeta and 13 Jbeta primers. Clones were read by immunoSEQ multiplex PCR, and TCRdb kept only the in-frame ones, dropping some. The data hold tens of thousands of clones, with about 79% observed a single time. The gene calls are TRBV7-8 and TRBJ2-2; TRBD2 matches at 7 bases. What was sequenced was PBMCs. The receptor was isolated from a man in his fifties or sixties in good health and CMV-seropositive. CDR3 bases: TGTGCCAGCAGCGCAGGGAGGGCAGGCCTTAACACCGGGGAGCTGTTTTTT. Its protein product is CASSAGRAGLNTGELFF.